This T cell receptor (beta chain) derives from a study of shared clonotypes between healthy human individuals. General study findings and limits: A reduction in generation probabilities was seen for non-shared clonotypes relative to those shared by all four donors. Between a handful of donors, naive CD4 clonotypes were shared at a level of around 5.2%.

Assay: immunoSEQ multiplex PCR; the TCRdb copy retains only in-frame clones and omits some. The profile shows some 2,400,000 clones, approximately 94% of them singletons. This CDR3 has 14 residues. CDR1 and CDR2 from the germline V gene are KGHSH and LQKENI. The germline V and J ends were trimmed by 3 bases and 2 bases, with 9 bases remaining between them. Concerning this clone: What it binds is unknown.

The sequence came from a man in his late teens or twenties in good health. V gene TRBV18 combines with J gene TRBJ2-3, with D uncertain. The sample consisted of naive CD4+ T cells sorted from blood. The sample's subset: CD45RA+ positively selected. The CDR3 DNA follows: TGTGCCAGCTCACCCCTAGGTTACACAGATACGCAGTATTTT. This codes for CASSPLGYTDTQYF.